One and the same sample provided the 16 T cell receptor beta chains below, sequenced in a study of response to subunit inactivated influenza vaccine. MiXCR was run by TCRdb on the RT-PCR reads, yielding one entry per CDR3 protein. The sample lists 500,000 to 550,000 distinct CDR3 sequences, roughly 7.9% occurring once. This specimen was PBMCs from blood, taken around 25 months after vaccination. These receptors came from a man aged 50 to 69 who received an inactivated influenza vaccine.

This clonotype was counted at least ten times. This chain connects TRBV18 to TRBJ1-2; D not resolved. With 4 bases removed from V and 2 bases from J, the gap between germline ends came to 8 bases. From germline, CDR1 is KGHSH and CDR2 LQKENI. The CDR3 runs 13 residues. The CDR3 sequence is CASSRSANYGYTF. In DNA form, the CDR3 reads TGTGCCAGCTCACGGTCGGCGAACTATGGCTACACCTTC. The variable domain in full, with the rest retrieved from reference TRBV18 and TRBJ1-2, is NAGVMQNPRHLVRRRGQEARLRCSPMKGHSHVYWYRQLPEEGLKFMVYLQKENIIDESGMPKERFSAEFPKEGPSILRIQQVVRGDSAAYFCASSRSANYGYTFGSGTRLTVV.

This clonotype was observed a handful of times. The rearrangement joins TRBV20-1 to TRBJ2-7; 8 positions match TRBD1. Unmatched junction bases numbered 8, after V lost 5 bases and J lost 2 bases. CDR3 length equals 14 residues. CDR1 and CDR2 (germline): DFQATT, SNEGSKA (reference sequence). CDR3 in DNA: TGCAGTGCTGATCCCGGGACAGGACCCTACGAGCAGTACTTC. Its translation is CSADPGTGPYEQYF.

A note on this clonotype: A read error is possible here, since a much larger clone lies one base away. The V and J genes are TRBV27 and TRBJ1-1, with D unresolved. The CDR3 has 11 amino acids. Germline CDR1 is MNHEY and CDR2 is SMNVEV (reference sequence). With 7 bases removed from V and 5 bases from J, the gap between germline ends came to 8 bases. CDR3 protein: CASIYGTEAFF. CDR3 DNA sequence: TGTGCCAGCATTTACGGGACTGAAGCTTTCTTT.

This clonotype was seen repeatedly, ten times or more. This chain uses TRBV20-1 with TRBJ1-1, with a possible D match to TRBD1 (5 bases). Germline V lookup: CDR1 DFQATT, CDR2 SNEGSKA (reference sequence). The ends were cut back, 0 bases at V and 11 bases at J, with 13 bases in the middle. The CDR3 is made up of 12 amino acids. CDR3 nucleotides: TGCAGTGCTAGAGATGCGTCGCGGGGGGCTTTCTTT. Translating it yields CSARDASRGAFF.

The rearrangement uses TRBV6-1 and TRBJ1-4; TRBD1 matches 8 bases. V lost 4 bases and J lost 8; bases outside the gene matches: 6. The CDR3 is 14 residues long. CDR1 is MNHNS and CDR2 is SASEGT in the germline V gene. Here the CDR3 reads CASSADPGGEKLFF. The CDR3 nucleotides read TGTGCCAGCAGTGCTGACCCAGGGGGCGAAAAACTGTTTTTT.

This clonotype was seen a handful of times. The chain recombines TRBV28 with TRBJ1-1, with 9 nucleotides matching TRBD1. Germline CDR1 MDHEN, CDR2 SYDVKM. The V and J ends lost 6 bases and 3 bases, in that order; junction bases with no gene match: 8. The CDR3 has 15 amino acids. Here the CDR3 DNA reads TGTGCCAGCAGAAAGGACAGGGGATGGGACACTGAAGCTTTCTTT. This translates into CASRKDRGWDTEAFF.

The V gene is TRBV27, the J gene TRBJ2-1, with D possibly matching TRBD1 (6 bases). Trimming took off 2 bases at V and 6 bases at J, with 17 bases between the two ends. This CDR3 is 16 amino acids long. CDR1 is MNHEY and CDR2 is SMNVEV in the germline V gene (reference sequence). The CDR3 loop reads CASSLLRDTAGNEQFF. CDR3 DNA: TGTGCCAGCAGTTTACTCCGGGACACTGCGGGCAATGAGCAGTTCTTC.

This clonotype was observed a few times. CDR3 region: CSPGLAGVREQYF. The CDR3 DNA follows: TGCAGTCCCGGACTAGCGGGAGTTCGCGAGCAGTACTTC. The rearrangement joins TRBV20-1 to TRBJ2-7, with TRBD2 matching 13 bases. Trimming took 8 bases from V and 6 from J; bases not matched to a gene: 7. This CDR3 has 13 amino acids. The germline V gene has CDR1 DFQATT and CDR2 SNEGSKA (reference sequence).

V gene TRBV11-2 combines with J gene TRBJ2-3; 11 bases are a match to TRBD2. V was pared by 2 bases and J by 0 bases, with 7 bases of the junction left unmatched. Germline CDR1 and CDR2: SGHAT and FQNNGV. The CDR3 has 18 amino acids. Here the CDR3 reads CASSLRISGGASTDTQYF. CDR3 DNA: TGTGCCAGCAGCTTAAGGATTAGCGGGGGGGCTAGCACAGATACGCAGTATTTT.

This clonotype was recorded many times. V usage is TRBV28 and J usage is TRBJ2-2; the D is unclear. Germline V lookup: CDR1 MDHEN, CDR2 SYDVKM. CDR3 size: 13 residues. The ends were cut back, 6 bases at V and 0 bases at J, with 5 bases in the middle. CDR3 DNA sequence: TGTGCCAGCAGCCACCCGAACACCGGGGAGCTGTTTTTT. Its translation is CASSHPNTGELFF.

This clonotype was seen at least ten times. The chain combines TRBV20-1 with TRBJ2-7; weak D call: TRBD1 (6 bases). The CDR3 runs 14 residues. Germline CDR1 DFQATT, CDR2 SNEGSKA (reference sequence). V was pared by 1 base and J by 7 bases, with 17 bases between. CDR3 in amino acids: CSARAFTQGEEQYF. The CDR3 region has the DNA TGCAGTGCTAGAGCGTTTACACAGGGAGAAGAGCAGTACTTC.

This clonotype was observed at least ten times. The rearrangement links TRBV7-7 to TRBJ2-1; D may be TRBD2 (5 bases). The CDR3 covers 15 residues. CDR1 and CDR2 (germline): SSHAT, FNYEAQ (reference sequence). V lost 4 bases, J lost 1 base, and 11 bases lay in between. The CDR3 nucleotides read TGTGCCAGCAGCTCTAGCTTTGGGTCCTACAATGAGCAGTTCTTC. This sequence encodes CASSSSFGSYNEQFF.

A few counts support this clonotype. The chain uses TRBV4-1 and TRBJ1-5; D is uncertain. The germline V and J ends were trimmed by 1 base and 1 base, with 8 bases remaining between them. There are 15 residues in the CDR3. Germline CDR1 MGHRA, CDR2 YSYEKL. Written as DNA, the CDR3 is TGCGCCAGCAGCCAAGTCGGGTTAAGCAATCAGCCCCAGCATTTT. This sequence encodes CASSQVGLSNQPQHF.

This clonotype was seen a handful of times. V is TRBV6-2 or TRBV6-3 and J is TRBJ1-1; tentatively, D is TRBD1 (5 bases). The CDR3 extends over 17 amino acids. V was shortened by 5 bases and J by 4 bases, with 23 bases between the two germline ends. CDR1 and CDR2 from the germline V gene are MNHEY and SVGEGT. The CDR3: CASSPGGYLFGGTEAFF. The CDR3, as DNA: TGTGCCAGCAGTCCCGGGGGGTACCTCTTCGGCGGCACTGAAGCTTTCTTT.

This clonotype was seen more than once but under ten times. The chain carries TRBV7-9 and TRBJ1-2; maybe TRBD1 (6 bases). V was shortened by 5 bases and J by 1 base, with 17 bases between the two germline ends. Per the germline V gene, CDR1 is SEHNR and CDR2 is FQNEAQ (reference sequence). The CDR3 sequence is 16 residues long. Here the CDR3 DNA reads TGTGCCAGCAGCCCTATGGGGGCAAATGTTAACTATGGCTACACCTTC. Translating gives CASSPMGANVNYGYTF. The full variable domain, rest sourced from reference TRBV7-9 and TRBJ1-2, is DTGVSQNPRHKITKRGQNVTFRCDPISEHNRLYWYRQTLGQGPEFLTYFQNEAQLEKSRLLSDRFSAERPKGSFSTLEIQRTEQGDSAMYLCASSPMGANVNYGYTFGSGTRLTVV.

The rearrangement links TRBV5-6 to TRBJ2-7; no clear D gene. Per the germline V gene, CDR1 is SGHDT and CDR2 is YYEEEE. Deletions cut 0 bases from V and 8 bases from J, with 9 bases between. The CDR3 totals 12 residues. The CDR3 reads CASSLGVGKQYF. For the CDR3, the DNA is TGTGCCAGCAGCTTGGGAGTGGGCAAGCAGTACTTC.